This entry concerns a single TCR beta chain. Its antigen remains unidentified. Sequencing was performed with immunoSEQ multiplex PCR; in TCRdb, only in-frame clones are kept and a portion is missing. The data hold tens of thousands of clones, with 84% observed a single time. The sample comes from a study of radiotherapy plus CTLA-4 blockade in lung cancer. At the level of the study: Overall, around 19% of patients showed an objective response, while over 25% attained disease control.

Study-level findings and limits: It was early blood T cell clone dynamics, with interferon-beta, that reportedly best predicted response.

Trimming took off 0 bases at V and 7 bases at J, with 7 bases between the two ends. Looked up from germline, CDR1 is GTSNPN and CDR2 is SVGIG (reference sequence). There are 11 residues in the CDR3. The V and J genes are TRBV30 and TRBJ2-7, with D unresolved. The sample was peripheral blood, taken from a patient treated with radiotherapy plus ipilimumab. The TCR comes from a human donor with non-small cell lung cancer whose response to radiotherapy plus ipilimumab could not be evaluated. The CDR3 region has the DNA TGTGCCTGGAGTGTACGGCGGGAGCAGTACTTC. Residues: CAWSVRREQYF.